This is a list of T cell receptor beta chains from one sample in a study of blood T cell repertoires in COVID-19. The method was immunoSEQ multiplex PCR; TCRdb's version includes in-frame clones alone and lacks a portion of them. The data contain about 360,000 clones, around 84% of them singletons. The sequencing input was peripheral blood. These receptors were collected from a human donor in a cohort sampled during active COVID-19. The CDR3 runs from the conserved cysteine through the conserved F or W. The D gene is left open where the match is weak. A row's size may be missing; if present it is once, few, many or a size class.

>TRBJ2-3|TRBV7-2|-|TRBD2
TGTGCCAGCAGCTTAAAGAGCGGGGGGGCAGATACGCAGTATTTT
CASSLKSGGADTQYF
>TRBJ1-6|TRBV20-1|-|TRBD1
TGCAGTGCTAGTAGGGGGGACAGTGGGAATTCACCCCTCCACTTT
CSASRGDSGNSPLHF
>TRBJ2-7|TRBV30|-|-
TGTGCCTGGAGTGTGGGAGGCTCCTACGAGCAGTACTTC
CAWSVGGSYEQYF
>TRBJ2-5|TRBV2|-|TRBD2
TGTGCCAGCAGTGAAGCGGTGGGGGGAGGGCCCCAGTACTTC
CASSEAVGGGPQYF
>TRBJ2-4|TRBV19|-|TRBD2
TGTGCCAGTAGTACCGGGACTAGCGGAGGCATTCAGTACTTC
CASSTGTSGGIQYF
>TRBJ2-7|TRBV2|-|-
TGTGCCAGCAGTGAGAGTCCGGGAGACCCCTACGAGCAGTACTTC
CASSESPGDPYEQYF
>TRBJ1-2|TRBV12-3/TRBV12-4|-|TRBD1
TGTGCCAGCAGTGGACAGGGTTACTATGGCTACACCTTC
CASSGQGYYGYTF
>TRBJ2-6|TRBV28|once|TRBD1
TGTGCCAGCAGTCAATCCGGGACAGACACATACTCTGGGGCCAACGTCCTGACTTTC
CASSQSGTDTYSGANVLTF
>TRBJ2-5|TRBV5-6|-|-
TGTGCCAGCAGCTTGGGAGCAGGGACCCAGTACTTC
CASSLGAGTQYF
>TRBJ2-2|TRBV6-5|-|TRBD1
TGTGCCAGCAGTTACTCCGGGACAGGAGGAGCCGGGGAGCTGTTTTTT
CASSYSGTGGAGELFF
>TRBJ2-1|TRBV25-1|-|TRBD2
TGTGCCAGCAGTAGCGGGGGTTCCTACAATGAGCAGTTCTTC
CASSSGGSYNEQFF
>TRBJ2-7|TRBV11-2|-|TRBD1
TGTGCCAGCAGGAGAGGGACAGGTGCGTGGAACTTC
CASRRGTGAWNF
>TRBJ2-7|TRBV19|-|-
TGTGCCATTCCTCCCCACCCCCCGAGCTCCTACGAGCAGTACTTC
CAIPPHPPSSYEQYF
>TRBJ1-1|TRBV19|-|-
TGTGCCAGTAGTATAGTATGGAGGGGAGCGAACACTGAAGCTTTCTTT
CASSIVWRGANTEAFF
>TRBJ2-1|TRBV5-1|-|-
TGCGCCAGCAGCTTGGACCTCCCCCTCAGTGAGCAGTTCTTC
CASSLDLPLSEQFF
>TRBJ2-7|TRBV25-1|-|-
TGTGCCAGCCTAGATGCTTTAACCTACGAGCAGTACTTC
CASLDALTYEQYF
>TRBJ1-4|TRBV6-5|-|-
TGTGCCAGCGAGAGCAGGGTGGGTGAAAAACTGTTTTTT
CASESRVGEKLFF
>TRBJ1-2|TRBV2|few|TRBD1
TGTGCCAGCAGTGAACTGACAGGGCAGGGCTACACCTTC
CASSELTGQGYTF
>TRBJ1-2|TRBV19|-|-
TGTGCCAGTCGGGAAGGAGCGGGCCGGTATGGCTACACCTTC
CASREGAGRYGYTF
>TRBJ2-1|TRBV12-3/TRBV12-4|-|-
TGTGCCAGCAGTTTGACAGGAGCCAATGAGCAGTTCTTC
CASSLTGANEQFF
>TRBJ1-1|TRBV6-6|-|-
TGTGCCAGCAGTTACCATAACAGGAACACTGAAGCTTTCTTT
CASSYHNRNTEAFF
>TRBJ1-1|TRBV4-1|-|-
TGCGCCAGCAGCCAAGTCGGGGTTGGGAACACTGAAGCTTTCTTT
CASSQVGVGNTEAFF
>TRBJ2-6|TRBV5-5|few|TRBD1
TGTGCCAGCAGCTTCTCCCGACAGGGCACGCTCTCTGGGGCCAACGTCCTGACTTTC
CASSFSRQGTLSGANVLTF
>TRBJ1-1|TRBV6-5|-|TRBD1
TGTGCCAGCAGAACAGGGGGCATAGCTTTCTTT
CASRTGGIAFF
>TRBJ2-2|TRBV27|-|TRBD2
TGTGCCAGCGGGCCAAGACTAGCGGGGACGAACACCGGGGAGCTGTTTTTT
CASGPRLAGTNTGELFF
>TRBJ1-5|TRBV7-2|-|TRBD1
TGTGCCAGCAGCCTAGACAGGGTGGGCAATCAGCCTCAGCATTTT
CASSLDRVGNQPQHF
>TRBJ2-3|TRBV20-1|-|TRBD2
TGCAGTGCTAGTTTAGCGGGAGGCCGCACAGATACGCAGTATTTT
CSASLAGGRTDTQYF
>TRBJ2-7|TRBV7-9|-|TRBD2
TGTGCCAGCAGCCCCGGGACTAGCAGCTACGAGCAGTACTTC
CASSPGTSSYEQYF
>TRBJ1-2|TRBV4-1|-|TRBD1
TGCGCCAGCAGCCAAGAGGGTAGGGACAGGGCTCAGGGCTACACCTTC
CASSQEGRDRAQGYTF
>TRBJ2-2|TRBV5-6|-|-
TGTGCCAGCAGCTTGTTGGGGCACGCGAACACCGGGGAGCTGTTTTTT
CASSLLGHANTGELFF
>TRBJ2-4|TRBV7-8|-|TRBD2
TGTGCCAGCAGCCCGACTAGCGTCCCGTGGGGAACCAAAAACATTCAGTACTTC
CASSPTSVPWGTKNIQYF
>TRBJ2-7|TRBV25-1|-|-
TGTGCCAGCAGTGACCCTAATCCCCGGGACACCTCCTACGAGCAGTACTTC
CASSDPNPRDTSYEQYF
>TRBJ1-6|TRBV28|-|-
TGTGCCAGCAGAGATCTACTCAATTCACCCCTCCACTTT
CASRDLLNSPLHF
>TRBJ2-4|TRBV21-1|-|-
TGTGCCAGCTCCACACTGGCTAGCGGGAGGGCCAAAAACATTCAGTACTTC
CASSTLASGRAKNIQYF
>TRBJ2-5|TRBV3-1/TRBV3-2|-|TRBD2
TGTGCCAGCAGCCAAGACTCGGGGGGGACCCAGTACTTC
CASSQDSGGTQYF
>TRBJ2-3|TRBV6-4|-|TRBD1
TGTGCCAGCATTTTTGCGGACAGGGGACTCCCAGATACGCAGTATTTT
CASIFADRGLPDTQYF
>TRBJ2-6|TRBV5-1|-|TRBD1
TGCGCCAGCAGCTATGGACAGGGGATTATTGGGGCCAACGTCCTGACTTTC
CASSYGQGIIGANVLTF
>TRBJ2-2|TRBV29-1|-|-
TGCAGCGTTCTTCGGGGTACCGGGGAGCTGTTTTTT
CSVLRGTGELFF
>TRBJ2-3|TRBV11-3|-|-
TGTGCCAGCAGCTCCGGGGTCGGTGTAGGTACGCAGTATTTT
CASSSGVGVGTQYF
>TRBJ1-2|TRBV29-1|-|-
TGCAGCCTATGGACGGAGGTGGGCGGCTACACCTTC
CSLWTEVGGYTF
>TRBJ2-3|TRBV28|-|-
TGTGCCAGCAATACGGGAGAGTTTCCAGATACGCAGTATTTT
CASNTGEFPDTQYF
>TRBJ2-7|TRBV27|-|TRBD2
TGTGCCAGCAGTTTAAATCGGGGGGGGGCCTACGAGCAGTACTTC
CASSLNRGGAYEQYF
>TRBJ2-1|TRBV7-2|-|-
TGTGCCAGCAGCCCGCGGGGAGCGGCAAATGAGCAGTTCTTC
CASSPRGAANEQFF
>TRBJ2-7|TRBV4-2|-|-
TGTGCCAGCAGCCAAGATGAAGGGGATTCCTACGAGCAGTACTTC
CASSQDEGDSYEQYF
>TRBJ2-2|TRBV6-5|-|-
TGTGCCAGCAGTTATTCCCGCGCTACCTCCACCGGGGAGCTGTTTTTT
CASSYSRATSTGELFF
>TRBJ2-1|TRBV29-1|-|-
TGCAGCGTTGACGTTATCGACAATGAGCAGTTCTTC
CSVDVIDNEQFF
>TRBJ2-7|TRBV28|-|-
TGTGCCAGCAGTCCAGTCTGGAGGGGCGAGCAGTACTTC
CASSPVWRGEQYF
>TRBJ2-1|TRBV30|few|-
TGTGCCTGGAGTCTAGGAAATGAGCAGTTCTTC
CAWSLGNEQFF
>TRBJ1-1|TRBV6-1|-|TRBD1
TGTGCCAGCAGTGAAGCCCCGACAGGGGGCACTGAAGCTTTCTTT
CASSEAPTGGTEAFF
>TRBJ2-5|TRBV3-1/TRBV3-2|-|TRBD2
TGTGCCAGCAGACCTTCCGGGGGGGCCGGGAAGACCCAGTACTTC
CASRPSGGAGKTQYF
>TRBJ1-5|TRBV7-6|-|TRBD1
TGTGCCAGCAGCTTAGGCCTACAGGGGCCTTTTCAGCCCCAGCATTTT
CASSLGLQGPFQPQHF
>TRBJ2-7|TRBV7-8|-|TRBD2
TGTGCCAGCAGCCCCCTATGGGAGGGTGCTCGGGAGCAGTACTTC
CASSPLWEGAREQYF
>TRBJ1-4|TRBV5-6|-|TRBD1
TGTGCCAGCAGCTTGCCAGGGGGAAATAATGAAAAACTGTTTTTT
CASSLPGGNNEKLFF
>TRBJ2-7|TRBV4-1|-|-
TGCGCCAGCAGCCAAGCTGGACTTAGGCGCGAGCAGTACTTC
CASSQAGLRREQYF
>TRBJ2-5|TRBV20-1|once|TRBD2
TGCAGTGCTAGTTTGCGGGGGGGCCGAGAGACCCAGTACTTC
CSASLRGGRETQYF